The 9 T cell receptor beta chains in this list originate from one sample, sequenced in a study of identical twins. From the 5' RACE reads, TCRdb called clonotypes with MiXCR, one entry per CDR3 protein. The sample consists of about 570,000 distinct CDR3 sequences, 7.5% to 10% of them appearing once. Another study also made use of these data, one on yellow fever vaccine responses in identical twins.

The sequenced sample consisted of PBMCs. Receptors were obtained from a woman aged 18-35 years in good health.

The chain links TRBV20-1 to TRBJ2-1, with D uncertain. The CDR3 sequence is 15 residues long. From germline, CDR1 is DFQATT and CDR2 SNEGSKA (reference sequence). Trimming removed 4 bases from V and 0 bases from J, with 13 bases in between. CDR3 amino acids: CSAKAGRDSYNEQFF. CDR3 bases: TGCAGTGCTAAAGCCGGCAGAGACTCCTACAATGAGCAGTTCTTC.

In the case of this clonotype: With a much larger clone just one base away, this may be a read error. The chain has TRBV10-3 and TRBJ2-1, with D perhaps TRBD2 (8 bases). CDR3 size: 20 residues. V lost 4 bases and J 2 bases, leaving 27 bases between the germline ends. Germline assignment: CDR1 ENHRY and CDR2 SYGVKD. The CDR3 is CAISAQGGSSIGRAYNEQFF. The CDR3 region has the DNA TGTGCCATCAGTGCCCAGGGGGGCTCGTCTATCGGGAGGGCCTACAATGAGCAGTTCTTC.

Worth noting for this clonotype: With a much larger clone just one base away, this may be a read error. This sequence joins TRBV7-2 and TRBJ2-4; D unresolved. Per the germline V gene, CDR1 is SGHTA and CDR2 is FQGNSA. The CDR3 length is 13 residues. The V and J ends lost 3 bases and 5 bases respectively, with 8 bases between them. The CDR3 sequence is CASSFKVQNIQYF. CDR3 sequence (DNA): TGTGCCAGCAGCTTCAAGGTGCAAAACATTCAGTACTTC.

CDR3 in amino acids: CASSFRLGAPSEQYF. CDR3 nucleotides: TGTGCCAGCAGTTTCCGACTAGGGGCCCCTTCCGAGCAGTACTTC. The V and J genes are TRBV28 and TRBJ2-7; tentatively, D is TRBD2 (6 bases). Germline values: CDR1 MDHEN, CDR2 SYDVKM. V was cut by 3 bases and J by 6 bases, with 18 bases left in between. The CDR3 sequence is 15 residues long.

This clonotype was found a few times. CDR3 sequence (DNA): TGTGCCAGCACCACATTCTCCCGTAGTGAGCAGTTCTTC. Protein product: CASTTFSRSEQFF. The chain couples TRBV28 to TRBJ2-1, with D unclear. This CDR3 has 13 residues. Germline CDR1 and CDR2: MDHEN and SYDVKM. V lost 7 bases, J lost 9 bases, and 16 bases lay in between.

This rearrangement joins TRBV6-5 to TRBJ1-6; 7 bases are a match to TRBD1. Germline values: CDR1 MNHEY, CDR2 SVGAGI. J gave up 7 bases and V 0 bases, and 6 bases lay outside the gene matches. The CDR3 is made up of 16 amino acids. This CDR3 reads CASSYSLGRGNSPLHF. The CDR3 bases are TGTGCCAGCAGTTACTCATTGGGCAGGGGGAATTCACCCCTCCACTTT.

The chain combines TRBV4-2 with TRBJ2-7, with D maybe TRBD2 (6 bases). Germline CDR1 is LGHNA and CDR2 is YNFKEQ. The V and J ends lost 3 bases and 2 bases respectively, with 14 bases between them. The CDR3 has 15 residues. In DNA, the CDR3 is TGTGCCAGCAGCCAGTTCCGGGACTTGACCTACGAGCAGTACTTC. Translating gives CASSQFRDLTYEQYF.

This clonotype was seen a handful of times. The chain combines TRBV5-1 with TRBJ2-1; TRBD2 agrees at 9 bases. Germline CDR1 reads SGHRS; CDR2 reads YFSETQ. V lost 0 bases to trimming and J lost 1 base; unmatched junction nucleotides: 5. CDR3 size: 17 residues. Here the CDR3 reads CASSLAGGGASYNEQFF. DNA for the CDR3: TGCGCCAGCAGCTTGGCCGGCGGGGGGGCTTCCTACAATGAGCAGTTCTTC. Looking up the rest from reference TRBV5-1 and TRBJ2-1 gives the full variable domain: KAGVTQTPRYLIKTRGQQVTLSCSPISGHRSVSWYQQTPGQGLQFLFEYFSETQRNKGNFPGRFSGRQFSNSRSEMNVSTLELGDSALYLCASSLAGGGASYNEQFFGPGTRLTVL.

This chain links TRBV10-3 with TRBJ1-6; 7 bases align to TRBD1. This CDR3 is 13 amino acids long. The V gene's germline CDR1 is ENHRY and CDR2 SYGVKD. With 2 bases clipped from V and 8 bases from J, the junction kept 0 bases outside the gene matches. The CDR3 DNA is TGTGCCATCAGTGAGACAGGGGATTCACCCCTCCACTTT. Protein sequence: CAISETGDSPLHF.